These 2 T cell receptor beta chains were all obtained from the same sample, sequenced in a study of yellow fever vaccine responses in identical twins. TCRdb re-analysed the RT-PCR reads in MiXCR, keeping a single row per CDR3 protein. The repertoire holds approximately 20,000 distinct CDR3 sequences, with 65% to 75% as singletons. The material was T cells from blood (PBMCs), unsorted or a sorted subset (not recorded which), obtained before or after yellow fever vaccination (not recorded which). Source of these receptors: a woman between 18 and 29 years old who received the yellow fever vaccine.

This clonotype was seen more than once but under ten times. CDR3 in DNA: TGTGCCAGCAGCCCAAGACTAGCGAGCAATGAGCAGTTCTTC. Translating it yields CASSPRLASNEQFF. V gene TRBV14 combines with J gene TRBJ2-1, with TRBD2 identical over 8 bases. CDR3 size: 14 residues. Germline CDR1 SGHDN, CDR2 FVKESK. V was pared by 4 bases and J by 6 bases, with 5 bases of the junction left unmatched. Full variable domain (missing parts from reference TRBV14 and TRBJ2-1): EAGVTQFPSHSVIEKGQTVTLRCDPISGHDNLYWYRRVMGKEIKFLLHFVKESKQDESGMPNNRFLAERTGGTYSTLKVQPAELEDSGVYFCASSPRLASNEQFFGPGTRLTVL.

The V gene is TRBV29-1, the J gene TRBJ2-3; 10 positions match TRBD2. Unmatched junction bases numbered 12, after V lost 5 bases and J lost 4 bases. CDR1 SQVTM and CDR2 ANQGSEA come from the germline V gene. The CDR3 extends over 16 amino acids. The CDR3 DNA is TGCAGCGTTTCCCCCCTTAGCGGGGGGCCCGCAGATACGCAGTATTTT. As protein: CSVSPLSGGPADTQYF.